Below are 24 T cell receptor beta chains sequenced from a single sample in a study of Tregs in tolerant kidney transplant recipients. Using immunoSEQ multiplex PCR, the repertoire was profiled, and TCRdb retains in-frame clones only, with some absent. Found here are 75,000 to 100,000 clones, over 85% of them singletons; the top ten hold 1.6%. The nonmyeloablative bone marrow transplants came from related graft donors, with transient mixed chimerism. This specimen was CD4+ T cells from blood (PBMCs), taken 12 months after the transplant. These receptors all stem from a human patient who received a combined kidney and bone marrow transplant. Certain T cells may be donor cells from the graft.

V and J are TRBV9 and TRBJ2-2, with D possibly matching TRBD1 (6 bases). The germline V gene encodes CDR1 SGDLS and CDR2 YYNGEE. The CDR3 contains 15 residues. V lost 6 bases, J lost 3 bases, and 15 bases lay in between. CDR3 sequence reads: CASTLGQPHTGELFF. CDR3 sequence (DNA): TGTGCCAGCACCCTTGGACAGCCTCACACCGGGGAGCTGTTTTTT.

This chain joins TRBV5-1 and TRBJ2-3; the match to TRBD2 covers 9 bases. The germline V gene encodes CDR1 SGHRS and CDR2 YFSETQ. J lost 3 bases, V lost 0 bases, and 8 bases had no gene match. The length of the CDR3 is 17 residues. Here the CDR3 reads CASSLAGGGRDTDTQYF. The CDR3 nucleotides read TGCGCCAGCAGCTTGGCCGGAGGCGGGAGGGATACAGATACGCAGTATTTT.

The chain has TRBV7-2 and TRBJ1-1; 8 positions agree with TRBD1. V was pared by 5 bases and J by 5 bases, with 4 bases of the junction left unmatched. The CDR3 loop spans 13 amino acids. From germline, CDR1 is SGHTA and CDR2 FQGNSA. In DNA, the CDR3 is TGTGCCAGCAGCACACAGGGGGGTACTGAAGCTTTCTTT. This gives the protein CASSTQGGTEAFF.

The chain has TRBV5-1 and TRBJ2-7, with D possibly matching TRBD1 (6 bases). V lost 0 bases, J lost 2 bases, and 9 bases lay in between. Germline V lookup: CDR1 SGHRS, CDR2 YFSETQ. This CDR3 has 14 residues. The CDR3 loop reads CASSLGQETYEQYF. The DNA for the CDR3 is TGCGCCAGCAGCTTGGGACAGGAGACCTACGAGCAGTACTTC. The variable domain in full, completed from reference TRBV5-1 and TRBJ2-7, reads KAGVTQTPRYLIKTRGQQVTLSCSPISGHRSVSWYQQTPGQGLQFLFEYFSETQRNKGNFPGRFSGRQFSNSRSEMNVSTLELGDSALYLCASSLGQETYEQYFGPGTRLTVT.

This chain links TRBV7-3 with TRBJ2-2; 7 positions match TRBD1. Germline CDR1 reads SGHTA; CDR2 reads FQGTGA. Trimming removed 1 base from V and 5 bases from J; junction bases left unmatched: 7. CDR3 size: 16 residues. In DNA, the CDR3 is TGTGCCAGCAGCTTAAGTGGAACAGGGGCTACCGGGGAGCTGTTTTTT. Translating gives CASSLSGTGATGELFF.

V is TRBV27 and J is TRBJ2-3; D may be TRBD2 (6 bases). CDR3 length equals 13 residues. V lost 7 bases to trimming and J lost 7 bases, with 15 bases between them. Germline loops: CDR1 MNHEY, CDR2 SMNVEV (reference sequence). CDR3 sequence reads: CASTPAGRHTQYF. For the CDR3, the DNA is TGTGCCAGCACGCCGGCGGGGCGGCATACGCAGTATTTT.

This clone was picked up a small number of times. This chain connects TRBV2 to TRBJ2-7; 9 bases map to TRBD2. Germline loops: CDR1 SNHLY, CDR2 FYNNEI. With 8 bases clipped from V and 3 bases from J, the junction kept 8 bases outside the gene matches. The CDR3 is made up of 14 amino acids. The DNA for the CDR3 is TGTGCCAGCGCGCTGCAGCGGGGGGTCTACGAGCAGTACTTC. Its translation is CASALQRGVYEQYF.

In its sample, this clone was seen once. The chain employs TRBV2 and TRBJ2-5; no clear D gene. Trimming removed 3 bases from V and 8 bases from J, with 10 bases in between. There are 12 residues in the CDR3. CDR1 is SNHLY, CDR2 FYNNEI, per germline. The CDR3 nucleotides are TGTGCCAGCAGTGACTCCCCCCCCACCCAGTACTTC. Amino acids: CASSDSPPTQYF.

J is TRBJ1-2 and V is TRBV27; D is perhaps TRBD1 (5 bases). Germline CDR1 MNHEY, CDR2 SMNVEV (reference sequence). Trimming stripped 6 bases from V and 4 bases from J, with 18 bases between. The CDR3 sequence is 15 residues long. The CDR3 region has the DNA TGTGCCAGCAGAATAAAATGGGCGGGACGCTATGGCTACACCTTC. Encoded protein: CASRIKWAGRYGYTF.

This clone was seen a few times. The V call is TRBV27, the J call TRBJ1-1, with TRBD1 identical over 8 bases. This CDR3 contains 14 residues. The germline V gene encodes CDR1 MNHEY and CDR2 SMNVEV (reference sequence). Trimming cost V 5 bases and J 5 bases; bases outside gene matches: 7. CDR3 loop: CASSPRTGRTEAFF. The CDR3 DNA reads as TGTGCCAGCAGTCCTCGGACAGGGCGGACTGAAGCTTTCTTT.

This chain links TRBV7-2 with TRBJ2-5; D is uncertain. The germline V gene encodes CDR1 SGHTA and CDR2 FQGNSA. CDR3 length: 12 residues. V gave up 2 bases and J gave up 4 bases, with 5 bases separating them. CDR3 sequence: CASSLSRETQYF. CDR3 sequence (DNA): TGTGCCAGCAGCTTATCCCGAGAGACCCAGTACTTC.

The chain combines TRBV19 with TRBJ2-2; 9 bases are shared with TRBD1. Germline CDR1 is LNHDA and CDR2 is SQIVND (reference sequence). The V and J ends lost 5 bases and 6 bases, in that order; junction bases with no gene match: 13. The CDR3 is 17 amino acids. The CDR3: CASSQITGGAFAGELFF. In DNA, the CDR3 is TGTGCCAGTAGTCAAATCACAGGGGGCGCTTTCGCCGGGGAGCTGTTTTTT.

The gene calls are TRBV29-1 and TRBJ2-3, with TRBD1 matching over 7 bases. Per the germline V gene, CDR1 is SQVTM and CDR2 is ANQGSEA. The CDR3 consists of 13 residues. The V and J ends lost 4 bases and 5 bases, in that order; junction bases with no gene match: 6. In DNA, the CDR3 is TGCAGCGTTGGACAGGGAAGGAAAGATACGCAGTATTTT. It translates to CSVGQGRKDTQYF.

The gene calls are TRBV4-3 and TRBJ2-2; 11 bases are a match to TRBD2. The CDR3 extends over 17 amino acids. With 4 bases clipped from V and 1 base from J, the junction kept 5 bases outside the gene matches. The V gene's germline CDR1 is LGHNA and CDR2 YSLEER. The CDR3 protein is CASSRPGLAENTGELFF. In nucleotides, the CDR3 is TGCGCCAGCAGCCGGCCGGGACTAGCGGAGAACACCGGGGAGCTGTTTTTT.

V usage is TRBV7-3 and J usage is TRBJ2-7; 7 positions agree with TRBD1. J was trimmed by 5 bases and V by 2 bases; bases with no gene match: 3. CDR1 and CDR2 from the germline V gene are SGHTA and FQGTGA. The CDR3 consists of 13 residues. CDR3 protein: CASSLFGQDEQYF. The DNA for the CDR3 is TGTGCCAGCAGCTTATTCGGACAGGACGAGCAGTACTTC. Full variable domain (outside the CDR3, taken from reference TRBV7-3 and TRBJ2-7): GAGVSQTPSNKVTEKGKYVELRCDPISGHTALYWYRQSLGQGPEFLIYFQGTGAADDSGLPNDRFFAVRPEGSVSTLKIQRTERGDSAVYLCASSLFGQDEQYFGPGTRLTVT.

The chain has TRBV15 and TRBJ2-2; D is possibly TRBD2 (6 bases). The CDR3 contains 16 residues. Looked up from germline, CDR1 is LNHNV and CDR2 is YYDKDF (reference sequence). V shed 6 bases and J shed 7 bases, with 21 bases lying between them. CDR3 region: CATSGEAPPIIGELFF. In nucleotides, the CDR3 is TGTGCCACCAGTGGGGAGGCTCCTCCAATTATCGGGGAGCTGTTTTTT.

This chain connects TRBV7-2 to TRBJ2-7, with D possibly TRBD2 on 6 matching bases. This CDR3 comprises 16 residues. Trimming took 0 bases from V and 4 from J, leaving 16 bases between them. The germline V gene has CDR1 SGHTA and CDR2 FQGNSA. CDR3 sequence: CASSLALAGRRYEQYF. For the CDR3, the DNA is TGTGCCAGCAGCTTAGCCTTGGCGGGGCGTCGGTACGAGCAGTACTTC.

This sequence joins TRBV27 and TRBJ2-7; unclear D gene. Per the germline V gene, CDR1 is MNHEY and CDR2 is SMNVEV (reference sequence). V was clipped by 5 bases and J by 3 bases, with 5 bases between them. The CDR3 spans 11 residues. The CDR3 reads CASSLFYEQYF. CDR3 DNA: TGTGCCAGCAGTCTTTTCTACGAGCAGTACTTC.

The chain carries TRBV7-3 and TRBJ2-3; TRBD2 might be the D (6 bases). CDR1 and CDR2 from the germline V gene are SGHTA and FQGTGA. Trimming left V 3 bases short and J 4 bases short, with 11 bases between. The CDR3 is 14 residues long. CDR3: CASSFGEVPDTQYF. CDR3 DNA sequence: TGTGCCAGCAGCTTCGGGGAGGTTCCAGATACGCAGTATTTT.

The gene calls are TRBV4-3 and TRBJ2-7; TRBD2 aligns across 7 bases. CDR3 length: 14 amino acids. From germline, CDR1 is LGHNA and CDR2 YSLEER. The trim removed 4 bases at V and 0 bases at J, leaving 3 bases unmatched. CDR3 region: CASSRLADSYEQYF. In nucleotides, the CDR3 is TGCGCCAGCAGCCGCCTAGCGGACTCCTACGAGCAGTACTTC.

CDR3 nucleotide sequence: TGTGCCAGTAGTCTATCCCTTGGGTCGGGATATGAAAAACTGTTTTTT. It yields the protein CASSLSLGSGYEKLFF. This sequence joins TRBV19 and TRBJ1-4; D call uncertain. The V and J ends lost 5 bases and 6 bases respectively, with 19 bases between them. CDR1 LNHDA and CDR2 SQIVND come from the germline V gene (reference sequence). This CDR3 is 16 amino acids long. The whole variable domain, filled in from reference TRBV19 and TRBJ1-4, reads DGGITQSPKYLFRKEGQNVTLSCEQNLNHDAMYWYRQDPGQGLRLIYYSQIVNDFQKGDIAEGYSVSREKKESFPLTVTSAQKNPTAFYLCASSLSLGSGYEKLFFGSGTQLSVL.

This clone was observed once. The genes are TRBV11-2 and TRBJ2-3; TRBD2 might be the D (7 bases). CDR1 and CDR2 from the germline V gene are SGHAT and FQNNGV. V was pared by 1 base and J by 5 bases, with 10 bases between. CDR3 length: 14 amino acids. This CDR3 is CASSLGGGLDTQYF. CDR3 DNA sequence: TGTGCCAGCAGCTTAGGGGGGGGCCTAGATACGCAGTATTTT.

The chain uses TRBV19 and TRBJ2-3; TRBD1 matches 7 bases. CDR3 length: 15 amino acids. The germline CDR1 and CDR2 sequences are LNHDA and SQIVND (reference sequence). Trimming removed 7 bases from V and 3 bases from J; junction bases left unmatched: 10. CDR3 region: CASKEDRERTDTQYF. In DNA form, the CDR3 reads TGTGCCAGTAAGGAAGACAGGGAAAGAACAGATACGCAGTATTTT.

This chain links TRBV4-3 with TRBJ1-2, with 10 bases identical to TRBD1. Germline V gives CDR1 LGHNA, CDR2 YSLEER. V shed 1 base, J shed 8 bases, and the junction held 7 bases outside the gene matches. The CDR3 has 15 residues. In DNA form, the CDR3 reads TGCGCCAGCAGCCAAGTTTGGACAGGGGGGGAAGGCTACACCTTC. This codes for CASSQVWTGGEGYTF.